This TCR beta chain was captured by sequencing in a study of T cell responses to AZD1222 COVID-19 vaccine. Study conclusions and caveats: Spike-specific TCR breadth rose after two AZD1222 doses, and depth rose as well. Clonal diversity was possibly underestimated; the donors were predominantly white British and more often female.

Germline V gives CDR1 MDHEN, CDR2 SYDVKM. The CDR3 runs to 14 residues. Trimming left V 4 bases short and J 1 base short, with 10 bases between. This clone was observed once. Its specificity is unknown. Method: immunoSEQ multiplex PCR; TCRdb's copy keeps in-frame clones and lacks some. The table lists more than 75,000 clones, around nine tenths of them singletons, with about 7% in the top ten. The source is an adult who received the AZD1222 COVID-19 vaccine. The sequencing here drew on peripheral blood, taken 28 days after the second AZD1222 dose. The chain links TRBV28 to TRBJ1-1; a possible D gene is TRBD1 (5 bases). The chain's CDR3 is CASSSLRANTEAFF. The CDR3 DNA follows: TGTGCCAGCAGTTCCCTCAGGGCGAACACTGAAGCTTTCTTT.